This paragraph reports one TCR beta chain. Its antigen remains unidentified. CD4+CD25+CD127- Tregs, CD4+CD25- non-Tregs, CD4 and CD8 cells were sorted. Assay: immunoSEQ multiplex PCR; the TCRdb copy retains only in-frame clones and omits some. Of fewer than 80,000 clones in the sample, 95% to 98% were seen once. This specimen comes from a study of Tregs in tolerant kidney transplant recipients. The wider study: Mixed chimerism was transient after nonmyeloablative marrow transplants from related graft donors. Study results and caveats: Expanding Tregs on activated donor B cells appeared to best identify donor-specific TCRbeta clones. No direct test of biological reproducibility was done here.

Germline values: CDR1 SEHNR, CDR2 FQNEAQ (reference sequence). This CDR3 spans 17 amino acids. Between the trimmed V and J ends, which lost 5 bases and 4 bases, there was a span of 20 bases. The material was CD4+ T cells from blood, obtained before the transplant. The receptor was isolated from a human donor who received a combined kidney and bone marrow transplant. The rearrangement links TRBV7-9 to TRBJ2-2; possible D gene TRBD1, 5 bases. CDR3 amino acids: CASSPFRVTDLTGELFF. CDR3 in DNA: TGTGCCAGCAGCCCCTTTCGGGTGACAGATCTCACCGGGGAGCTGTTTTTT.